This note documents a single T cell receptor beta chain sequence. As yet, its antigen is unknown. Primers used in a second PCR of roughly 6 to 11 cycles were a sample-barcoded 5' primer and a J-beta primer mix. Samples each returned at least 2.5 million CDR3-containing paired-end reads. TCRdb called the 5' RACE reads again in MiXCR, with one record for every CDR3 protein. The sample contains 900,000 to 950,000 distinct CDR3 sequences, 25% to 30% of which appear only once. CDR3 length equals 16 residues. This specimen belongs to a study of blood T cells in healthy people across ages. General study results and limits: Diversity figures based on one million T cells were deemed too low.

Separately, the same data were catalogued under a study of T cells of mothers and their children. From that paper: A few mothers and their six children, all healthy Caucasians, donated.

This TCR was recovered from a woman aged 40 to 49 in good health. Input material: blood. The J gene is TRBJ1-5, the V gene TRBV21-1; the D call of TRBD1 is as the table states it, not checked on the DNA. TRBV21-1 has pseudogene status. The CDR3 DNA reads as TGTGCCAGCAGCAAAGGAAGGGAGGGGGCGTTTCAGCCCCAGCATTTT. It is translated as CASSKGREGAFQPQHF.